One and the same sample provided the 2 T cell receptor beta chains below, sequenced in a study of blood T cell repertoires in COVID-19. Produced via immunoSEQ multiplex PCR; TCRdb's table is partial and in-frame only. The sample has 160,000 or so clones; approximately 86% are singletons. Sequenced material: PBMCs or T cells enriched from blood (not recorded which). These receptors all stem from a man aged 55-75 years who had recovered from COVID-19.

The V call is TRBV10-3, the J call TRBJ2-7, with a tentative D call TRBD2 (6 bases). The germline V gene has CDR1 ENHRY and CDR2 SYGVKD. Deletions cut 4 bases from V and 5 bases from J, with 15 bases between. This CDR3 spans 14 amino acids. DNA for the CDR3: TGTGCCATCAGTGCCTCGGAGGGTTTGGACGAGCAGTACTTC. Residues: CAISASEGLDEQYF.

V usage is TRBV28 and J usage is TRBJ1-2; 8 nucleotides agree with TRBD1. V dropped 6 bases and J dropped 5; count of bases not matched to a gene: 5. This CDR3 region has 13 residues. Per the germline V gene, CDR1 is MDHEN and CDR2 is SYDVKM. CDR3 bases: TGTGCCAGCAGCGAAGACAGGGGATATGGCTACACCTTC. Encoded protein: CASSEDRGYGYTF.